This T cell receptor beta chain was sequenced during a study of cytomegalovirus exposure and HLA in healthy donors. Study summary: Genetic ancestry analysis placed around 76% of the roughly 400 donors that were genotyped in the Caucasian-associated cluster.

There are a few counts of this clone. What it binds is not known. Study-wide points: Among TCR beta chains, those listed as cytomegalovirus-associated numbered about 160. A later analysis found that most CMV-associated TCR beta chains appeared HLA-restricted.

Use of 60 Vbeta and 13 Jbeta primers characterized the PCR. The protocol was immunoSEQ multiplex PCR, while the TCRdb copy is restricted to in-frame clones and leaves out a portion. The sample has tens of thousands of clones; about 70% are singletons. V dropped 2 bases and J dropped 5; count of bases not matched to a gene: 5. CDR1 is MNHNS and CDR2 is SASEGT in the germline V gene. There are 14 residues in the CDR3. Sequencing was done on a sample of PBMCs. The sequence was collected from a woman in her 30s in good health and CMV-seronegative. The V and J genes are TRBV6-1 and TRBJ1-1, with 7 bases identical to TRBD1. The chain's CDR3 is CASSEQTGETEAFF. CDR3 in DNA: TGTGCCAGCAGTGAACAAACAGGGGAAACTGAAGCTTTCTTT.